One and the same sample provided the 18 T cell receptor beta chains below, sequenced in a study of blood T cell repertoires in COVID-19. Assay used: immunoSEQ multiplex PCR; TCRdb lists only in-frame clones, some missing. The sample holds approximately 280,000 clones, roughly 88% seen once. Specimen: peripheral blood. The receptors were sampled from a woman aged 70 to 79 with acute or convalescent COVID-19.

The J gene is TRBJ1-1, the V gene TRBV5-4, with D possibly being TRBD1 (5 bases). There are 14 residues in the CDR3. Trimming stripped 0 bases from V and 1 base from J, with 7 bases between. Germline V gene lookup returns CDR1 SGHNT and CDR2 YYREEE (reference sequence). The CDR3 here is CASSLGQQNTEAFF. CDR3 sequence (DNA): TGTGCCAGCAGCTTGGGACAGCAGAACACTGAAGCTTTCTTT.

This clone has just a few counts. The rearrangement joins TRBV4-1 to TRBJ1-6, with a possible D match to TRBD1 (5 bases). The CDR3 has 16 residues. The V gene lost 0 bases and the J gene lost 10 bases, with 16 bases spanning the gap. Germline lookup yields CDR1 MGHRA and CDR2 YSYEKL. CDR3 coding DNA: TGCGCCAGCAGCCAAGATCCGGGGACTATCTCGTCACCCCTCCACTTT. Translated, it gives CASSQDPGTISSPLHF.

This clone was seen a handful of times. The genes are TRBV4-1 and TRBJ2-7, with a possible D match to TRBD1 (5 bases). CDR3 length equals 13 residues. With 1 base removed from V and 11 bases from J, the gap between germline ends came to 15 bases. The germline gives CDR1 MGHRA, CDR2 YSYEKL. CDR3 nucleotides: TGCGCCAGCAGCCAAGTTGTGCAGGGAATGAAGTACTTC. This sequence encodes CASSQVVQGMKYF.

A remark on this clone: The sample contains more than one DNA sequence encoding this CDR3. The V call is TRBV3-1 (or the pseudogene TRBV3-2), the J call TRBJ1-2; D is unclear. Trimming left V 0 bases short and J 8 bases short, with 10 bases between. Germline V gene lookup returns CDR1 LGHDT and CDR2 YNNKEL (reference sequence). This CDR3 contains 13 residues. Here the CDR3 DNA reads TGTGCCAGCAGCCAAGAAGGGAGTTACGGCTACACCTTC. Translating gives CASSQEGSYGYTF.

The gene calls are TRBV5-4 and TRBJ2-5; D is unresolved. Trimming shortened V by 5 bases and J by 5 bases, and 10 bases separated the two germline ends. Germline V CDR1 and CDR2: SGHNT, YYREEE (reference sequence). The CDR3 has 12 amino acids. CDR3 nucleotides: TGTGCCAGCAGTATCAACGAGGAGACCCAGTACTTC. Translating it yields CASSINEETQYF.

The rearrangement joins TRBV4-2 to TRBJ1-1; TRBD1 is a possible D gene (6 bases). The CDR3 runs to 15 residues. V shed 3 bases and J shed 6 bases, with 17 bases lying between them. CDR1 and CDR2 from the germline V gene are LGHNA and YNFKEQ. The CDR3 loop reads CASSHPITGSAEAFF. CDR3 DNA sequence: TGTGCCAGCAGCCACCCCATTACAGGGAGCGCTGAAGCTTTCTTT.

The chain recombines TRBV19 with TRBJ2-4; D is perhaps TRBD1 (5 bases). This CDR3 spans 12 amino acids. Germline-derived CDR1 and CDR2 are LNHDA and SQIVND (reference sequence). Deletions cut 6 bases from V and 6 bases from J, with 9 bases between. CDR3 in amino acids: CASRKGRNIQYF. CDR3 DNA: TGTGCCAGTAGGAAGGGGCGAAACATTCAGTACTTC.

The genes are TRBV30 and TRBJ1-5; no definite D call. V shed 0 bases and J shed 2 bases, with 5 bases lying between them. This CDR3 contains 13 residues. Germline-derived CDR1 and CDR2 are GTSNPN and SVGIG (reference sequence). The CDR3 reads CAWSVEGNQPQHF. CDR3 in DNA: TGTGCCTGGAGTGTGGAGGGCAATCAGCCCCAGCATTTT.

The chain links TRBV10-3 to TRBJ1-2; tentative D call: TRBD1 (5 bases). Germline assignment: CDR1 ENHRY and CDR2 SYGVKD. The CDR3 length is 15 residues. The V end lost 0 bases, the J end lost 8 bases, and 16 bases lay between the germline ends. CDR3 residues: CAISESGIGGLGYTF. CDR3 nucleotide sequence: TGTGCCATCAGTGAGTCAGGCATCGGGGGGTTAGGCTACACCTTC.

V usage is TRBV6-2 or TRBV6-3 and J usage is TRBJ2-3; 8 bases are a match to TRBD2. Germline CDR1 and CDR2: MNHEY and SVGEGT. Germline trimming cut 3 bases from V and 5 bases from J; bases unmatched to any gene: 10. CDR3 length equals 16 residues. CDR3 sequence: CASSYNPGGRRDTQYF. The CDR3 nucleotides read TGTGCCAGCAGTTATAATCCGGGGGGGCGCAGAGATACGCAGTATTTT.

CDR3 sequence reads: CASSLEGEGYEQYF. The CDR3 nucleotides are TGTGCCAGCAGTTTGGAGGGGGAGGGCTACGAGCAGTACTTC. The chain is built from TRBV28 and TRBJ2-7; perhaps TRBD2 as D (7 bases). V was clipped by 3 bases and J by 3 bases, with 12 bases between them. This CDR3 region has 14 residues. Germline-derived CDR1 and CDR2 are MDHEN and SYDVKM.

V is TRBV7-9 and J is TRBJ1-6; no reliable D call. V lost 1 base to trimming and J lost 5 bases, with 6 bases between them. The CDR3 has 14 residues. Per the germline V gene, CDR1 is SEHNR and CDR2 is FQNEAQ (reference sequence). CDR3: CASSLDADNSPLHF. CDR3 coding DNA: TGTGCCAGCAGCTTAGACGCAGATAATTCACCCCTCCACTTT.

This clone was seen once. V gene TRBV19 combines with J gene TRBJ2-1; D is unclear. Germline loops: CDR1 LNHDA, CDR2 SQIVND (reference sequence). Trimming cost V 0 bases and J 5 bases, with 11 bases left between them. This CDR3 contains 15 residues. CDR3 region: CASSIDLGRHNEQFF. For the CDR3, the DNA is TGTGCCAGTAGTATAGATTTGGGCAGGCACAATGAGCAGTTCTTC.

The chain recombines TRBV7-2 with TRBJ1-2, with a weak D call TRBD1 (6 bases). This CDR3 has 14 amino acids. Germline-derived CDR1 and CDR2 are SGHTA and FQGNSA. Trimming took 5 bases from V and 2 from J, leaving 12 bases between them. The CDR3 nucleotides read TGTGCCAGCAGCCGGACAGTCGGCAACTATGGCTACACCTTC. Protein: CASSRTVGNYGYTF.

The CDR3, as DNA: TGCGCCAGCAGCCAAGAATCGACGTCTAGCGGGGGGCCGGTTGTTCAGTACTTC. As protein: CASSQESTSSGGPVVQYF. The chain combines TRBV4-1 with TRBJ2-4; TRBD2 matches at 11 bases. V shed 0 bases, J shed 11 bases, and the junction held 15 bases outside the gene matches. The germline V gene encodes CDR1 MGHRA and CDR2 YSYEKL. The CDR3 has 18 residues.

The J gene is TRBJ1-1, the V gene TRBV21-1. TRBV21-1 is recorded as a pseudogene. CDR3 length: 16 residues. CDR3 sequence reads: CASSKERGGLNTEAFF. The CDR3 DNA sequence: TGTGCCAGCAGCAAGGAAAGGGGAGGATTGAACACTGAAGCTTTCTTT.

V gene TRBV7-9 combines with J gene TRBJ2-5, with D maybe TRBD2 (7 bases). The length of the CDR3 is 17 residues. CDR1 and CDR2 (germline): SEHNR, FQNEAQ (reference sequence). The V and J ends lost 4 bases and 0 bases respectively, with 18 bases between them. The chain's CDR3 is CASSSRGGYRYQETQYF. The CDR3 DNA follows: TGTGCCAGCAGCTCTAGGGGGGGTTACAGATACCAAGAGACCCAGTACTTC. The entire variable domain, with the rest obtained from reference TRBV7-9 and TRBJ2-5, is as follows: DTGVSQNPRHKITKRGQNVTFRCDPISEHNRLYWYRQTLGQGPEFLTYFQNEAQLEKSRLLSDRFSAERPKGSFSTLEIQRTEQGDSAMYLCASSSRGGYRYQETQYFGPGTRLLVL.

V gene TRBV12-3 or TRBV12-4 combines with J gene TRBJ2-5, with D possibly being TRBD2 (5 bases). The CDR3 length is 13 residues. Between the trimmed V and J ends, which lost 8 bases and 7 bases, there was a span of 17 bases. In nucleotides, the CDR3 is TGTGCCAGCGCATCGAGGGAACAACGGACCCAGTACTTC. The encoded protein is CASASREQRTQYF.